These T cell receptor beta chains were read from a single sample in a study of shared clonotypes between healthy human individuals. Produced via immunoSEQ multiplex PCR; TCRdb's table is partial and in-frame only. The sample lists around 2,000,000 clones, 90% to 95% seen once, with roughly 0.13% in the top ten. The source material was naive CD4+ T cells sorted from blood. Source of these receptors: a man aged 18 to 29 in good health. The CDR3 runs from the conserved cysteine through the conserved F or W.

j_gene | v_gene | len | CDR3aa
TRBJ1-5 | TRBV6-6 | 15 | CASSAMTGVRQPQHF
TRBJ2-5 | TRBV5-1 | 13 | CASSLYPQETQYF
TRBJ1-5 | TRBV4-2 | 15 | CASSQLAGSNQPQHF
TRBJ2-2 | TRBV5-1 | 16 | CASSLAVTAGNGELFF
TRBJ2-3 | TRBV18 | 12 | CASSPGLDTQYF
TRBJ1-1 | TRBV20-1 | 11 | CSASTDTEAFF
TRBJ2-7 | TRBV9 | 16 | CASSVGWGQRSYEQYF
TRBJ1-2 | TRBV28 | 15 | CASSFSTGVGYGYTF
TRBJ2-7 | TRBV7-2 | 15 | CASSLESGGPYEQYF
TRBJ1-6 | TRBV5-6 | 15 | CASSSQVTGLTTLHF
TRBJ1-1 | TRBV18 | 13 | CASSSGRGTEAFF
TRBJ2-7 | TRBV5-1 | 15 | CASSSYLGTNYEQYF
TRBJ1-4 | TRBV28 | 15 | CASRSDRDPNEKLFF
TRBJ2-7 | TRBV30 | 14 | CAWSVERGPYEQYF
TRBJ2-5 | TRBV7-9 | 15 | CASSYEGTPRETQYF
TRBJ2-1 | TRBV7-2 | 14 | CASSDRTGGREQFF
TRBJ2-1 | TRBV11-2 | 15 | CASSPGDRSYNEQFF
TRBJ1-1 | TRBV7-9 | 13 | CASSLSGGTEAFF
TRBJ2-3 | TRBV11-3 | 14 | CASSLISSTDTQYF